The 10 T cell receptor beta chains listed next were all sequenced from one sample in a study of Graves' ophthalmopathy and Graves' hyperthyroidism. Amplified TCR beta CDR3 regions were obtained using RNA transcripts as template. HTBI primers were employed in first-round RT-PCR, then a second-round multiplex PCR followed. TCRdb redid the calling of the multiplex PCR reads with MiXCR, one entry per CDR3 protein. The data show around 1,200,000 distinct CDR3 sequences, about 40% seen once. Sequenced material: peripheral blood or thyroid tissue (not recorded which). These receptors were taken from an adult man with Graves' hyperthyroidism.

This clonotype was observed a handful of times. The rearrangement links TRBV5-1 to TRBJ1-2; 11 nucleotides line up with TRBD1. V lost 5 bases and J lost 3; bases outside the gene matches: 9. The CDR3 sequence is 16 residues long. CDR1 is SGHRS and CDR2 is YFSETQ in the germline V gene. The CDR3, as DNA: TGCGCCAGCAGGAGGACAGGGGGCGTCTCGGACTATGGCTACACCTTC. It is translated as CASRRTGGVSDYGYTF.

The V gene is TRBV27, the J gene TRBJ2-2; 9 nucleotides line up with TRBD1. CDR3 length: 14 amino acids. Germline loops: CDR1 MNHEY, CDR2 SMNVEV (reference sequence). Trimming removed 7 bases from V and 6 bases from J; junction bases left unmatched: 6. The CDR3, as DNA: TGTGCCAGCATTGACAGGGGGGGAGCCGGGGAGCTGTTTTTT. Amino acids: CASIDRGGAGELFF.

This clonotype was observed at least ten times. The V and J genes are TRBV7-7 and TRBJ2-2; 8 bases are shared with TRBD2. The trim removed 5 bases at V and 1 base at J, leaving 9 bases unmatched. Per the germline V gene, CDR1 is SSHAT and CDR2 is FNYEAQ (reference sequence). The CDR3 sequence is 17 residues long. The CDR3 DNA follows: TGTGCCAGCAGCCTCTGGACGGGGGGGCAGAACACCGGGGAGCTGTTTTTT. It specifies CASSLWTGGQNTGELFF.

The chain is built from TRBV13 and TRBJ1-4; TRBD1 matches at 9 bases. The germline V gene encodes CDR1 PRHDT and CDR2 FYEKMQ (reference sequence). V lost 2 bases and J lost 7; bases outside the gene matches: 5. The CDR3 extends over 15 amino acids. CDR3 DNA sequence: TGTGCCAGCAGCTTATATGACAGGGGGAGTGAAAAACTGTTTTTT. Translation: CASSLYDRGSEKLFF.

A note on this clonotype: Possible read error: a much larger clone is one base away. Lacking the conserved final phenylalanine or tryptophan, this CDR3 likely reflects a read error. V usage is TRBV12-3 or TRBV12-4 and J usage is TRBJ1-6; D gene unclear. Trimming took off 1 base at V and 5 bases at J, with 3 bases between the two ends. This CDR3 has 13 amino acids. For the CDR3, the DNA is TGTGCCAGCAGTTTAGATGATAATTCACCCCTCCACTCT. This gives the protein CASSLDDNSPLHS.

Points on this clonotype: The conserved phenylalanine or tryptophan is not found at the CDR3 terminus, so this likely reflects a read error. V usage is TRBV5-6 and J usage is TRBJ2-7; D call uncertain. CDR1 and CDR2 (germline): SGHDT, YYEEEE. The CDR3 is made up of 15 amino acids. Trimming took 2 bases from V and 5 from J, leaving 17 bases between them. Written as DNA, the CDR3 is TGTGCCAGCAGCTTAGAGTTTCTGTTGGGGAACGAGCAGTACCTC. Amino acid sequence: CASSLEFLLGNEQYL.

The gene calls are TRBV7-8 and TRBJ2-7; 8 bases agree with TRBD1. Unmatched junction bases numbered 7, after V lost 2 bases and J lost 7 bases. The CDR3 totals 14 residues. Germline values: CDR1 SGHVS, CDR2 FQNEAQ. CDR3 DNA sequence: TGTGCCAGCAGCTTACGCCTCGGGACAGGAGAGCAGTACTTC. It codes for CASSLRLGTGEQYF.

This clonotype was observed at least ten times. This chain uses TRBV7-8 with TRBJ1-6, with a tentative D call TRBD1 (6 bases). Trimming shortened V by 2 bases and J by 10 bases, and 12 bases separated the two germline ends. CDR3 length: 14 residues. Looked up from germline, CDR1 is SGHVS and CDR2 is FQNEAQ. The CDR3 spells CASSLTGRQSPLHF. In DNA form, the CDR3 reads TGTGCCAGCAGCTTAACAGGGCGACAGTCACCCCTCCACTTT.

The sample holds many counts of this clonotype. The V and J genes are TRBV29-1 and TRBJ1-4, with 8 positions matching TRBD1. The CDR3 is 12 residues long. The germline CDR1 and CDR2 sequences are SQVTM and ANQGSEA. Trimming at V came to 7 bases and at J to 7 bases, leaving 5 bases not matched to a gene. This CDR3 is CSAGQVGEKLFF. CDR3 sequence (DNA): TGCAGCGCGGGACAGGTCGGTGAAAAACTGTTTTTT. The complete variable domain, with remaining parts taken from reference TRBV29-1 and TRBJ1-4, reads SAVISQKPSRDICQRGTSLTIQCQVDSQVTMMFWYRQQPGQSLTLIATANQGSEATYESGFVIDKFPISRPNLTFSTLTVSNMSPEDSSIYLCSAGQVGEKLFFGSGTQLSVL.

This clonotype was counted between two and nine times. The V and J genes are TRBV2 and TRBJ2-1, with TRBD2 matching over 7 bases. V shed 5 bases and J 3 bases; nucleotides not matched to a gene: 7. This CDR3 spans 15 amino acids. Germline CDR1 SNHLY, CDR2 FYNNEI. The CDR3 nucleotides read TGTGCCAGCAGTTCCGGACTAGGGGTCTACAATGAGCAGTTCTTC. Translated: CASSSGLGVYNEQFF.